These T cell receptor beta chains were read from a single sample in a study of CD8+ T cells in alopecia areata. Repertoires were generated with immunoSEQ multiplex PCR, while TCRdb's copy carries only in-frame clones and drops some. This sample has more than 95,000 clones; around two fifths occur once, and the top ten carry about 3.1%. The sequencing input was CD4+ T cells sorted from blood. These receptors were collected from a human donor with alopecia areata. Both conserved end residues are part of each CDR3. D genes are given only for firm matches. Clone size is given for some rows only: seen once, a few or many times, or a class if the clone is expanded.

D gene	clone size	V gene	J gene	CDR3 DNA	CDR3 protein
TRBD1	-	TRBV28	TRBJ2-6	TGTGCCAGCAGTGCCCCCACAGGGGCTGGGGCCAACGTCCTGACTTTC	CASSAPTGAGANVLTF
-	-	TRBV4-1	TRBJ1-2	TGCGCCAGCAGCCAATCCAATCGGGGGGGCTACACCTTC	CASSQSNRGGYTF
-	-	TRBV30	TRBJ2-7	TGTGCCTGGAGTGTAATTGGAGGCCAGAAGTACTTC	CAWSVIGGQKYF
-	-	TRBV7-8	TRBJ1-5	TGTGCCAGCAGCTTAGCGGGATTCAATCAGCCCCAGCATTTT	CASSLAGFNQPQHF
-	-	TRBV29-1	TRBJ2-6	TGCAGCGTGAATACAGGGTCTTCTGGGGCCAACGTCCTGACTTTC	CSVNTGSSGANVLTF
TRBD1	-	TRBV14	TRBJ1-2	TGTGCCAGCAGCCAAGCACAGGGGCCGGCCGGCTACACCTTC	CASSQAQGPAGYTF
-	medium-sized	TRBV7-2	TRBJ2-6	TGTGCCAGCAGCCTACACGTCTCTGGGGCCAACGTCCTGACTTTC	CASSLHVSGANVLTF
-	-	TRBV29-1	TRBJ1-6	TGCAGCGCAAAGCAGGGATTACCGAATTCACCCCTCCACTTT	CSAKQGLPNSPLHF
-	-	TRBV29-1	TRBJ1-1	TGCAGCGTTGTTCGGGTCACTGAAGCTTTCTTT	CSVVRVTEAFF
TRBD2	-	TRBV4-1	TRBJ2-4	TGCGCCAGCAGCCAAGTAGCGGGGGGGTCCGGCATTCAGTACTTC	CASSQVAGGSGIQYF
TRBD1	few	TRBV14	TRBJ1-1	TGTGCCAGCAGCCGAGACAGGGTCCGAGCTTTCTTT	CASSRDRVRAFF
-	few	TRBV7-6	TRBJ2-5	TGTGCCAGCAGCCGTCAATTCCTAGAGACCCAGTACTTC	CASSRQFLETQYF
-	-	TRBV2	TRBJ2-5	TGTGCCAGCAGTGACGTCCGAGTGTCAGAGACCCAGTACTTC	CASSDVRVSETQYF
TRBD1	few	TRBV29-1	TRBJ1-5	TGCAGCGTGGGAAGCGGACAGGGCGGCAATCAGCCCCAGCATTTT	CSVGSGQGGNQPQHF
-	few	TRBV9	TRBJ1-6	TGTGCCAGCAGCTATAAGAGGGAGACGACACCCCTCCACTTT	CASSYKRETTPLHF
-	few	TRBV5-1	TRBJ2-2	TGCGCCAGCCGACGTGGGAGTCCCGGGGAGCTGTTTTTT	CASRRGSPGELFF
-	-	TRBV29-1	TRBJ1-1	TGCAGCGCCGAAGGGAGACTCATGAACACTGAAGCTTTCTTT	CSAEGRLMNTEAFF
TRBD1	few	TRBV23-1	TRBJ1-5	TGCGCCAGCAGTCCAGGGACAGGGGGTAAGCCCCAGCATTTT	CASSPGTGGKPQHF
-	once	TRBV5-1	TRBJ2-7	TGCGCCAGCAGCTTGTTTTCGGGATACGAGCAGTACTTC	CASSLFSGYEQYF
-	few	TRBV29-1	TRBJ1-1	TGCAGCGTTACAGGGAGGGGGACTGAAGCTTTCTTT	CSVTGRGTEAFF
TRBD1	-	TRBV23-1	TRBJ1-2	TGCGCCTCAACAGGGGACGATGGCTACACCTTC	CASTGDDGYTF
TRBD2	once	TRBV4-2	TRBJ2-1	TGTGCCAGCAGCCAAGATCGACTAGCGGGAGCTTGTGAGCAGTTCTTC	CASSQDRLAGACEQFF
TRBD2	once	TRBV9	TRBJ2-2	TGTGCCAGCAGCGTCAGTATAGCGGGAGGGACGAACACCGGGGAGCTGTTTTTT	CASSVSIAGGTNTGELFF
-	-	TRBV30	TRBJ1-5	TGTGCCTGGAGTGTTGGGGGAATGAGCCAGCCCCAGCATTTT	CAWSVGGMSQPQHF
-	-	TRBV10-3	TRBJ2-1	TGTGCCATATCAGCGGCGGTGGCCAATGAGCAGTTCTTC	CAISAAVANEQFF
-	-	TRBV2	TRBJ1-1	TGTGCCAGCGCCTTTGGAGAGAACACTGAAGCTTTCTTT	CASAFGENTEAFF
-	-	TRBV7-9	TRBJ2-3	TGTGCCAGCAGCCGTCCGACGGCAGGCCGCACAGATACGCAGTATTTT	CASSRPTAGRTDTQYF
TRBD2	-	TRBV7-8	TRBJ2-2	TGTGCCAGCACCGAGAGGCTAGCGGGGCACACCGGGGAGCTGTTTTTT	CASTERLAGHTGELFF
-	-	TRBV5-1	TRBJ1-1	TGCGCCAGCAGCTTGGACGCCGAGCGAACTGAAGCTTTCTTT	CASSLDAERTEAFF
-	-	TRBV7-3	TRBJ2-5	TGTGCCAGCAGCTTAAGCACTCTGGAGACCCAGTACTTC	CASSLSTLETQYF
-	few	TRBV4-3	TRBJ2-2	TGCGCCAGCAGCCCCGGGCCCAGGTCATCCGGGGAGCTGTTTTTT	CASSPGPRSSGELFF
-	few	TRBV18	TRBJ1-1	TGTGCCAGCTCTCTTGGGGAGAACACTGAAGCTTTCTTT	CASSLGENTEAFF
-	-	TRBV9	TRBJ1-2	TGTGCCAGCAGCTCCCAGGGTAACTATGGCTACACCTTC	CASSSQGNYGYTF
-	-	TRBV2	TRBJ2-7	TGTGCCAGCGGAGGGACACTGGTTGGGGGGCAGTACTTC	CASGGTLVGGQYF
TRBD2	-	TRBV7-3	TRBJ2-3	TGTGCCAGCAGCATGGGACTAGCGGGAGGCACAGATACGCAGTATTTT	CASSMGLAGGTDTQYF
-	-	TRBV30	TRBJ2-3	TGTGCCTGGAGTGTATCAGGGGATACGCAGTATTTT	CAWSVSGDTQYF
TRBD1	few	TRBV5-6	TRBJ2-7	TGTGCCAGCAGCGCCGTCCCCTGGACAGGGGGCTTCTACGAGCAGTACTTC	CASSAVPWTGGFYEQYF
-	-	TRBV29-1	TRBJ1-1	TGCAGCGTTCGCCGGGACAAGGACACTGAAGCTTTCTTT	CSVRRDKDTEAFF
TRBD2	few	TRBV29-1	TRBJ2-1	TGCAGCGTTACGGTTTGGGCTAGCGGGAGTTTTAACAATGAGCAGTTCTTC	CSVTVWASGSFNNEQFF
-	-	TRBV4-3	TRBJ2-1	TGCGCCAGCAGCACCCCGGGGTGGGGACGATACAATGAGCAGTTCTTC	CASSTPGWGRYNEQFF
-	-	TRBV20-1	TRBJ1-2	TGCAGTGGTCCAGGGGATCATGGCTACACCTTC	CSGPGDHGYTF
-	few	TRBV28	TRBJ1-1	TGTGCCTCCAAGGGGGGGGCCACTGAAGCTTTCTTT	CASKGGATEAFF
TRBD1	-	TRBV28	TRBJ2-7	TGTGCCAGCAGCCTCTGGACAGGGGGCCACGAGCAGTACTTC	CASSLWTGGHEQYF
TRBD1	-	TRBV5-6	TRBJ1-5	TGTGCCAGCAGCGCCGGGACAGTTGGTCAGCCCCAGCATTTT	CASSAGTVGQPQHF
-	-	TRBV5-1	TRBJ2-3	TGCGCCAGCAGCTTGAGCAGGGTGGGCACAGATACGCAGTATTTT	CASSLSRVGTDTQYF
-	few	TRBV28	TRBJ1-2	TGTGCCAGCAGTTTAGGGGTTGGCGGCTACACCTTC	CASSLGVGGYTF
-	few	TRBV7-2	TRBJ2-3	TGTGCCAGCAGCTCTGGCGGGCGCACAGATACGCAGTATTTT	CASSSGGRTDTQYF
-	few	TRBV23-1	TRBJ1-2	TGCGCCAGCAGTCGCCTACGTCGATCGGACGTCTATGGCTACACCTTC	CASSRLRRSDVYGYTF
TRBD2	-	TRBV2	TRBJ2-1	TGTGCCAGCAGTCCCGGACTAGCGGGGATCGATGAGCAGTTCTTC	CASSPGLAGIDEQFF
TRBD1	few	TRBV29-1	TRBJ2-7	TGCAGCGTTAGGAAGACAGGGGTGGAGGCGCAGTACTTC	CSVRKTGVEAQYF
-	few	TRBV29-1	TRBJ1-1	TGCAGCGTTGAAGTCCAGGGCAACACTGAAGCTTTCTTT	CSVEVQGNTEAFF